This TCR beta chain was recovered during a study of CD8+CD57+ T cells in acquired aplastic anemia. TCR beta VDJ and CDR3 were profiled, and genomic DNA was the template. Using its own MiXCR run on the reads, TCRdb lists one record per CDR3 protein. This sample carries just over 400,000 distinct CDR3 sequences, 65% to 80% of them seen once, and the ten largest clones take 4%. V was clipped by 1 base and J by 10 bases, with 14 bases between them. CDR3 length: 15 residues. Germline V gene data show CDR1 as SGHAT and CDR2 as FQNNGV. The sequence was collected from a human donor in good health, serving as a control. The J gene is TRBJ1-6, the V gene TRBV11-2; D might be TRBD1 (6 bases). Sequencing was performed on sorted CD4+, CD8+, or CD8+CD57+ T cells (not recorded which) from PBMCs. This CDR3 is CASSLANRAESPLHF. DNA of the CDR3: TGTGCCAGCAGCTTAGCGAACAGGGCAGAATCACCCCTCCACTTT.